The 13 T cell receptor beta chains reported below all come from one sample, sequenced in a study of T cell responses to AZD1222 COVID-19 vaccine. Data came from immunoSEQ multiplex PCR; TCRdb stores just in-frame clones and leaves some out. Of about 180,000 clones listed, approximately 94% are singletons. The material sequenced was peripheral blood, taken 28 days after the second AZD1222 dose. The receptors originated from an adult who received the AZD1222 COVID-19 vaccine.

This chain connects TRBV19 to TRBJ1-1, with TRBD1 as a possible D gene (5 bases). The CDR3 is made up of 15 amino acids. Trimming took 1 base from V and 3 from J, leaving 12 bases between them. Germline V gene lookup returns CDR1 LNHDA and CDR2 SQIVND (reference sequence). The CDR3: CASSIVGGGDTEAFF. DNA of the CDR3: TGTGCCAGTAGTATAGTCGGGGGAGGGGACACTGAAGCTTTCTTT. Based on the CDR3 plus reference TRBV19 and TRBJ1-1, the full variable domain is DGGITQSPKYLFRKEGQNVTLSCEQNLNHDAMYWYRQDPGQGLRLIYYSQIVNDFQKGDIAEGYSVSREKKESFPLTVTSAQKNPTAFYLCASSIVGGGDTEAFFGQGTRLTVV.

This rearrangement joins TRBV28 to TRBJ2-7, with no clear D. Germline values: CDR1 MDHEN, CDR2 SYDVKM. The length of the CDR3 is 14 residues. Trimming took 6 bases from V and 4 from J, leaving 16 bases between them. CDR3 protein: CASSQNYDKYEQYF. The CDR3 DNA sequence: TGTGCCAGCAGCCAAAACTACGACAAATACGAGCAGTACTTC.

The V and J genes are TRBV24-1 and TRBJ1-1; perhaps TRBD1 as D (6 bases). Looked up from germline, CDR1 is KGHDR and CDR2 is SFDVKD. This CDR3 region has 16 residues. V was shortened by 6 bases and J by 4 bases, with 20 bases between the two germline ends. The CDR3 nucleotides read TGTGCCACCAGTCACCCGGGGGGCGGGTCGCTCACTGAAGCTTTCTTT. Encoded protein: CATSHPGGGSLTEAFF.

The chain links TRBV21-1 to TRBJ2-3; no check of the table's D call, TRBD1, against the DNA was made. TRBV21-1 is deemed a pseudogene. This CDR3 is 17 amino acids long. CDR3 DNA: TGTGCCAGCAGCAAAGCCTGGGCGGGACAGCCCACAGATACGCAGTATTTT. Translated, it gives CASSKAWAGQPTDTQYF.

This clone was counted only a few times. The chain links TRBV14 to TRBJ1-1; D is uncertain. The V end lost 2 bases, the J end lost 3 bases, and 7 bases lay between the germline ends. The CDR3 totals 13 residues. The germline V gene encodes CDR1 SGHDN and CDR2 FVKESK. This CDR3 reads CASSQQRYTEAFF. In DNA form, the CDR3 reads TGTGCCAGCAGCCAACAAAGATACACTGAAGCTTTCTTT.

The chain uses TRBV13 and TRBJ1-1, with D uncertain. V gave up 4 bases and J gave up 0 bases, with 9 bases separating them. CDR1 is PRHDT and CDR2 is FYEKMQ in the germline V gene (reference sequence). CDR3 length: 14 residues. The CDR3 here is CASSYQSMNTEAFF. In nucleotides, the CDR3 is TGTGCCAGCAGCTATCAATCCATGAACACTGAAGCTTTCTTT.

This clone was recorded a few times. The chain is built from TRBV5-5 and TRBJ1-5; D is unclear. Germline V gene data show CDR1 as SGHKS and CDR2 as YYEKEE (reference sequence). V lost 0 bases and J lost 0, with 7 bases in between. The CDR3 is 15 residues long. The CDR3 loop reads CASSLDGDSNQPQHF. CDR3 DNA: TGTGCCAGCAGCTTGGACGGCGATAGCAATCAGCCCCAGCATTTT.

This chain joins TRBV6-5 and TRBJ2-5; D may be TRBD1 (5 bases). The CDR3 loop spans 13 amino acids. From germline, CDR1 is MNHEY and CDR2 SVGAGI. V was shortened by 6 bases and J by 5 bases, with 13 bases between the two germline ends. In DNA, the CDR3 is TGTGCCAGCAGACTGGGGCCGTACGAGACCCAGTACTTC. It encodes CASRLGPYETQYF.

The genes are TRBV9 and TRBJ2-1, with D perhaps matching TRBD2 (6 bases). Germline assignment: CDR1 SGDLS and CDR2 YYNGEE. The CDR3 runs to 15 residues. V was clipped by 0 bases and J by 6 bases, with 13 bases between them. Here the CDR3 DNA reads TGTGCCAGCAGCGTAGGAGGAGGGGTCGGCAATGAGCAGTTCTTC. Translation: CASSVGGGVGNEQFF.

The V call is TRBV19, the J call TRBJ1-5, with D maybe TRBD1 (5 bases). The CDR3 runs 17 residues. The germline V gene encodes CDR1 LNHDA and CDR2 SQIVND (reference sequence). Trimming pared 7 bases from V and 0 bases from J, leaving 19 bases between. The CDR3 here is CASTYYDSSYSNQPQHF. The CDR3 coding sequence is TGTGCCAGTACTTATTATGACAGCTCGTATAGCAATCAGCCCCAGCATTTT.

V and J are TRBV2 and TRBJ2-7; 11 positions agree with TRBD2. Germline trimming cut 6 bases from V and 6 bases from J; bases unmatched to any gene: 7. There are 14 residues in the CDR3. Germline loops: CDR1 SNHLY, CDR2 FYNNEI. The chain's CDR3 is CASRPTSGVLEQYF. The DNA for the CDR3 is TGTGCCAGCAGACCGACTAGCGGGGTGCTCGAGCAGTACTTC.

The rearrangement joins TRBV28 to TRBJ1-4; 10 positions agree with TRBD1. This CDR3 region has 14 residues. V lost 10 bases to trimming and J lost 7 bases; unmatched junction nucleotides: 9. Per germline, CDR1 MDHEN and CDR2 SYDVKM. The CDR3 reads CATQDRGLSEKLFF. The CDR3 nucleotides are TGTGCCACCCAAGACAGGGGGCTTTCTGAAAAACTGTTTTTT. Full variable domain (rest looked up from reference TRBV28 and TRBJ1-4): DVKVTQSSRYLVKRTGEKVFLECVQDMDHENMFWYRQDPGLGLRLIYFSYDVKMKEKGDIPEGYSVSREKKERFSLILESASTNQTSMYLCATQDRGLSEKLFFGSGTQLSVL.

CDR3 in amino acids: CARKPGQGEYEQYF. In DNA form, the CDR3 reads TGTGCCAGGAAACCGGGACAGGGGGAATACGAGCAGTACTTC. The chain links TRBV19 to TRBJ2-7; 11 bases map to TRBD1. The CDR3 is 14 amino acids. The V gene end was trimmed by 9 bases and the J gene end by 4 bases; junction bases not matched to a gene: 8. The germline V gene has CDR1 LNHDA and CDR2 SQIVND (reference sequence).